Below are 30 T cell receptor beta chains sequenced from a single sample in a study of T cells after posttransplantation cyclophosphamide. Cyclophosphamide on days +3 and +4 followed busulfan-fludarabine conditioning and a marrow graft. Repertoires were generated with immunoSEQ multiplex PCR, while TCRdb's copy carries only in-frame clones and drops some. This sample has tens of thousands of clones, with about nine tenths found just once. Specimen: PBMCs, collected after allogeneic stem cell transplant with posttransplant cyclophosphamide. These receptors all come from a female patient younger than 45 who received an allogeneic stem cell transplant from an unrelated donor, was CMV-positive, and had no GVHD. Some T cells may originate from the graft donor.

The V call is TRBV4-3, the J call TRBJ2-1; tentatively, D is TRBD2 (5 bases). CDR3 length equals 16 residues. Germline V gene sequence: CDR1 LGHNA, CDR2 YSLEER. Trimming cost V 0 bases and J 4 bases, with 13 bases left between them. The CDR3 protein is CASSQDSRLLYNEQFF. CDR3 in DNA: TGCGCCAGCAGCCAAGATTCGAGACTACTTTACAATGAGCAGTTCTTC.

The CDR3 loop is CASSLGQGYNSPLHF. As DNA, the CDR3 is TGCGCCAGCAGCTTGGGACAGGGATATAATTCACCCCTCCACTTT. The rearrangement uses TRBV5-1 and TRBJ1-6; 7 nucleotides match TRBD1. Germline values: CDR1 SGHRS, CDR2 YFSETQ. V shed 0 bases, J shed 4 bases, and the junction held 1 base outside the gene matches. The CDR3 is made up of 15 amino acids.

CDR3: CASSLRQGSTDTQYF. CDR3 sequence (DNA): TGTGCCAGCAGTTTGCGGCAGGGCTCCACAGATACGCAGTATTTT. V gene TRBV28 combines with J gene TRBJ2-3; a weak D match, TRBD1 (5 bases). With 3 bases removed from V and 2 bases from J, the gap between germline ends came to 12 bases. The CDR3 consists of 15 residues. CDR1 is MDHEN and CDR2 is SYDVKM in the germline V gene.

The CDR3 DNA reads as TGTGCCAGCAGCTCGACAGGGGACTATGGCTACACCTTC. Encoded protein: CASSSTGDYGYTF. V gene TRBV7-9 combines with J gene TRBJ1-2; 8 nucleotides match TRBD1. CDR3 size: 13 residues. The V and J ends lost 4 bases and 3 bases, in that order; junction bases with no gene match: 1. CDR1 is SEHNR and CDR2 is FQNEAQ in the germline V gene (reference sequence).

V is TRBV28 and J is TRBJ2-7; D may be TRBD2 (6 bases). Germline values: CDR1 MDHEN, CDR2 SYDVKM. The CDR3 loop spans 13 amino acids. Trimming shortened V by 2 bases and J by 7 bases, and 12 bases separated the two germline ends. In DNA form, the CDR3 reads TGTGCCAGCAGTTTAGTTGTGGCGGGGGAGCAGTACTTC. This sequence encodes CASSLVVAGEQYF.

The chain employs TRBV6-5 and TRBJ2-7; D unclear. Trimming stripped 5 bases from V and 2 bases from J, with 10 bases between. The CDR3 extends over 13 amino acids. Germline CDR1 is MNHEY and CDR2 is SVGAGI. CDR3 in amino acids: CASSRQEPYEQYF. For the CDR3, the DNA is TGTGCCAGCAGTCGTCAGGAACCCTACGAGCAGTACTTC.

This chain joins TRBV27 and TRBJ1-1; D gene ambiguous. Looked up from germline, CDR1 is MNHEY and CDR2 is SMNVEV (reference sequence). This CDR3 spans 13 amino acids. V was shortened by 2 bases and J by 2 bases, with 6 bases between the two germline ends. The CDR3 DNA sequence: TGTGCCAGCAGTTTAATAGAAAACACTGAAGCTTTCTTT. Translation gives CASSLIENTEAFF.

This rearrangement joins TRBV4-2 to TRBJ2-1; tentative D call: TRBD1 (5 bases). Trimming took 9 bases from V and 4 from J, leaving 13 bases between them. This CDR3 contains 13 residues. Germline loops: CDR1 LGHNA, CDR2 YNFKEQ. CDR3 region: CASAQVLYNEQFF. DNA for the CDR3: TGTGCCAGTGCACAGGTACTATACAATGAGCAGTTCTTC.

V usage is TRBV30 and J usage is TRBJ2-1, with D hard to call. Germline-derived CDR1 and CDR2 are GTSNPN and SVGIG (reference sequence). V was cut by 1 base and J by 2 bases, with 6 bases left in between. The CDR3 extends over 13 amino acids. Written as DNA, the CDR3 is TGTGCCTGGAGTGAGCAGGCCTACAATGAGCAGTTCTTC. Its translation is CAWSEQAYNEQFF.

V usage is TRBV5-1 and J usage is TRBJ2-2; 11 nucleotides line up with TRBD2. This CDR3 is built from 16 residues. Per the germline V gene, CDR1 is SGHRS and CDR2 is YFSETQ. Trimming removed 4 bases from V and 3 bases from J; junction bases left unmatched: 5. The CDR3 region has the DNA TGCGCCAGCAGCCGTCTAGCGGGGGGCGACACCGGGGAGCTGTTTTTT. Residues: CASSRLAGGDTGELFF.

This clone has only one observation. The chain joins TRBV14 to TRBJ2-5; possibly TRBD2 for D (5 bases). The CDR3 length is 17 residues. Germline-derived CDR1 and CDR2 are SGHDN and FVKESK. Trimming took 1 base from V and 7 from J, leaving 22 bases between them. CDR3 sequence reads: CASSQATSPSSQRTQYF. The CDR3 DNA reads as TGTGCCAGCAGCCAAGCTACATCCCCTAGCTCCCAGCGGACCCAGTACTTC.

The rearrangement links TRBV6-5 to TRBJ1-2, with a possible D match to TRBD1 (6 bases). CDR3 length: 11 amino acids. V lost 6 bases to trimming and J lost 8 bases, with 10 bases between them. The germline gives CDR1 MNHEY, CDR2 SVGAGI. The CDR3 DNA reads TGTGCCAGCAGCCGCGGACAGGGCTACACCTTC. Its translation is CASSRGQGYTF.

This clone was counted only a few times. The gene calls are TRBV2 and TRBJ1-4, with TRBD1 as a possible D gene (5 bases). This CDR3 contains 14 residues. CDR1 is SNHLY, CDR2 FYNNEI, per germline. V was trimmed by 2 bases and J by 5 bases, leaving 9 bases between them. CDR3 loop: CASSEQGLNEKLFF. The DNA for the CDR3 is TGTGCCAGCAGTGAACAGGGACTCAATGAAAAACTGTTTTTT.

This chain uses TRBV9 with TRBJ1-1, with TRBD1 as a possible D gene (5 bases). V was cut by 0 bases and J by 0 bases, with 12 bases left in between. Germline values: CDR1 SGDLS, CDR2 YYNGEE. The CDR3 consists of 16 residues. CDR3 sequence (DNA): TGTGCCAGCAGCGTAGGGGCAGGGCCCTTGAACACTGAAGCTTTCTTT. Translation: CASSVGAGPLNTEAFF.

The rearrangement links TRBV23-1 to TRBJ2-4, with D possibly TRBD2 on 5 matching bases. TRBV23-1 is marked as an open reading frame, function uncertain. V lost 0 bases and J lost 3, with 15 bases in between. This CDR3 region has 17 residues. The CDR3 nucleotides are TGCGCCAGCAGTCAATCCGGAGAGGGAAGTTTCAAAAACATTCAGTACTTC. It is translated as CASSQSGEGSFKNIQYF.

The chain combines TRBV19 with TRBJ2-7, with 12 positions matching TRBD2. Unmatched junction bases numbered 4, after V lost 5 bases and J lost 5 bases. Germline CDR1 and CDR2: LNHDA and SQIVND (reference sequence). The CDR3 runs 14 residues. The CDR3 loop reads CASSWTSGDNEQYF. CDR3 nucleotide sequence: TGTGCCAGTAGTTGGACTAGCGGGGACAACGAGCAGTACTTC.

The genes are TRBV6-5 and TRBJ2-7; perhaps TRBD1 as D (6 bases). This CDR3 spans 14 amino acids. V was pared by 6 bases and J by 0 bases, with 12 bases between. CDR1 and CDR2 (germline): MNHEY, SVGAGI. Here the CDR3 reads CASSTGQSSYEQYF. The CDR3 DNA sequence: TGTGCCAGCAGCACAGGGCAATCCTCCTACGAGCAGTACTTC.

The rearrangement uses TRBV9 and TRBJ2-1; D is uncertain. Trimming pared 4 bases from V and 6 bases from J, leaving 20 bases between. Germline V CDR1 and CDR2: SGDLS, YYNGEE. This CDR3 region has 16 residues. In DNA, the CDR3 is TGTGCCAGCAGCCCCCGGCGAATGCTAGTCGGCAATGAGCAGTTCTTC. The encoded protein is CASSPRRMLVGNEQFF.

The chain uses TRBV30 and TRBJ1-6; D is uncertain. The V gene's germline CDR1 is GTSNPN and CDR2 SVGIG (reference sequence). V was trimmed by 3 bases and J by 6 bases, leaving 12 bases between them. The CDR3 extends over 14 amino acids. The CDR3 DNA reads TGTGCCTGGAGAATATACTCTTTTAATTCACCCCTCCACTTT. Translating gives CAWRIYSFNSPLHF.

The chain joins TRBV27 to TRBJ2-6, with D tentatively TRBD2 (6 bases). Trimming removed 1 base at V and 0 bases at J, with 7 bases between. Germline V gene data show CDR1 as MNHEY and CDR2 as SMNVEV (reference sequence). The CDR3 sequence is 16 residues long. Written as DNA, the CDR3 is TGTGCCAGCAGTTTATGGGGGGTCTCTGGGGCCAACGTCCTGACTTTC. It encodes CASSLWGVSGANVLTF.

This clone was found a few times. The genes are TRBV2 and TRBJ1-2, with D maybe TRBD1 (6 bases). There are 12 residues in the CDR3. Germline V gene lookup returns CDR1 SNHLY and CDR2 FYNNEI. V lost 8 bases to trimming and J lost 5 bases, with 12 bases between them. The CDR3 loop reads CASWGRTYGYTF. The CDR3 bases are TGTGCCAGCTGGGGGCGGACTTATGGCTACACCTTC.

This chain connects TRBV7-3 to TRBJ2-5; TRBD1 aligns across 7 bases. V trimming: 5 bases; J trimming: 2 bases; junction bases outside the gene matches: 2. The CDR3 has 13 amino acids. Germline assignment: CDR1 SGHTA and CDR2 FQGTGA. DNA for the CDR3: TGTGCCAGCAGCCAGACAGGGCAAGAGACCCAGTACTTC. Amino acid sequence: CASSQTGQETQYF.

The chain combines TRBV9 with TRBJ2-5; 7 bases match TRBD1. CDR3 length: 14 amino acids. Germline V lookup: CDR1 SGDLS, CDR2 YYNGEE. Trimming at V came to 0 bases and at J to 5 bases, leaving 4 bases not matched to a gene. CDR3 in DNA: TGTGCCAGCAGCGTAGGAGGGGGCCCGGAGACCCAGTACTTC. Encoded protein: CASSVGGGPETQYF.

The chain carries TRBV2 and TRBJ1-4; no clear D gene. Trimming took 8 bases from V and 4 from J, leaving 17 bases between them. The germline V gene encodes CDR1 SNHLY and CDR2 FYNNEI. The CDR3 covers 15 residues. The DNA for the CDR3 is TGTGCCAGCGTCAAGAACGGGAATGGTAATGAAAAACTGTTTTTT. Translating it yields CASVKNGNGNEKLFF.

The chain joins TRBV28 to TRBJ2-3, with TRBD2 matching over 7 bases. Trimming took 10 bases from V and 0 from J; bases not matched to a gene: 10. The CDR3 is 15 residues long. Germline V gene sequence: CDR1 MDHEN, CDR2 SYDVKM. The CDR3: CATNDAGESTDTQYF. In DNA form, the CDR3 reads TGTGCCACCAACGATGCGGGGGAAAGCACAGATACGCAGTATTTT.

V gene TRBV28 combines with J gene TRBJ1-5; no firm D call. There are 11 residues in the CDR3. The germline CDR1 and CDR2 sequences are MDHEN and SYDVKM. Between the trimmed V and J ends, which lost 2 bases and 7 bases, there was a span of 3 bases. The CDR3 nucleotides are TGTGCCAGCAGTTTAGGCCAGCCCCAGCATTTT. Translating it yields CASSLGQPQHF.

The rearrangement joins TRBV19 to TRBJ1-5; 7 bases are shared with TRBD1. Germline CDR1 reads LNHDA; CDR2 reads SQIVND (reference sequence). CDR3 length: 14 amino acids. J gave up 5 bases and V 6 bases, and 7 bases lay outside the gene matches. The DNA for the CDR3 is TGTGCCAGTAGAGAGACAGGGACCTATCAGCCCCAGCATTTT. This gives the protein CASRETGTYQPQHF.

CDR3 sequence (DNA): TGTGCCAGCAGCCCGTATAGCGGATCTTACGAGCAGTACTTC. Translating it yields CASSPYSGSYEQYF. The rearrangement uses TRBV5-6 and TRBJ2-7; a possible D gene is TRBD2 (6 bases). From germline, CDR1 is SGHDT and CDR2 YYEEEE. V was clipped by 4 bases and J by 4 bases, with 15 bases between them. This CDR3 spans 14 amino acids.

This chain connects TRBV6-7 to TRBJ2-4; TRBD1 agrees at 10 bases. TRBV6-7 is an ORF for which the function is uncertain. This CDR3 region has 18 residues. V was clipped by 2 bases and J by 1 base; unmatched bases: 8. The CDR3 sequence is CASSYGTGTGAAKNIQYF. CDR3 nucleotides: TGTGCCAGCAGTTACGGAACCGGGACAGGGGCGGCCAAAAACATTCAGTACTTC.

The CDR3 here is CAITADSDGELFF. CDR3 in DNA: TGTGCCATCACAGCCGACAGCGACGGGGAGCTGTTTTTT. This chain uses TRBV10-3 with TRBJ2-2; a possible D gene is TRBD1 (5 bases). V lost 7 bases and J 7 bases, leaving 13 bases between the germline ends. Germline CDR1 reads ENHRY; CDR2 reads SYGVKD. The CDR3 has 13 amino acids.